A selection of T cell receptor beta chains follows, all from one sample in a study of blood T cells in healthy people across ages. TCRdb redid the calling of the 5' RACE reads with MiXCR, one entry per CDR3 protein. The sample gives about 1.5 million distinct CDR3 sequences, roughly 43% of which show up once; 4% is in the top ten. Sequencing was done on a sample of blood. The receptors here all came from a woman between 18 and 29 years old in good health. The CDR3 runs from the conserved cysteine through the conserved F or W. Fields, in order: V gene, D gene, CDR3 protein. The D gene is left open where the match is weak.

TRBV24-1	.	CATSDRTAYNEQFF
TRBV19	.	CASSNLDGLHF
TRBV5-1	.	CASSLADLKDTQYF
TRBV9	.	CASSVVVRRGGEKLFF
TRBV4-3	TRBD1	CASSQSPGTAGNTIYF
TRBV29-1	TRBD1	CSVAGQGFGQYF
TRBV7-9	.	CASSSLEPLYNEQFF
TRBV25-1	TRBD2	CASSESSSGRGTKNIQYF
TRBV3-1	TRBD1	CASSQAGTAYNEQFF
TRBV12-3/TRBV12-4	.	CASTEGRLNTEAFF
TRBV12-3/TRBV12-4	.	CASSVPLRDTQYF
TRBV27	.	CASSLFPPDTQYF
TRBV20-1	.	CSVAEVPYGYTF
TRBV20-1	TRBD2	CSAPELAGVSDEQYF
TRBV3-1	.	CASSLKVHPPLHF
TRBV6-6	.	CASNPSRGDEKLFF
TRBV12-3/TRBV12-4	TRBD2	CASSWRSGGAYEQYF
TRBV7-9	TRBD1	CASSPGDRTNTEAFF
TRBV20-1	.	CSAREMRGLKHGYTF
TRBV24-1	TRBD2	CATSGGGSYYEQYF
TRBV6-5	.	CASSYGEAYRGSYNSPLHF
TRBV7-2	TRBD1	CASSVTGESGNTIYF
TRBV27	.	CASSPRGRVSDTQYF
TRBV12-3/TRBV12-4	TRBD1	CASSRTGGAGGYTF
TRBV18	.	CASSVQGTYNEQFF
TRBV20-1	TRBD2	CSARTSGRGEQFF
TRBV6-4	TRBD2	CASGMGTSGSNEQFF
TRBV6-5	.	CASRARLAKNIQYF
TRBV3-1	TRBD1	CASSQQGQGAFGYTF
TRBV4-3	.	CASSQDRQGRGNTEAFF
TRBV5-1	.	CASSLEDGLGPLHF
TRBV20-1	.	CSARQGPNTEAFF
TRBV6-1	.	CASSETENTEAFF
TRBV15	TRBD1	CATSSLQGAWETQYF
TRBV25-1	.	CASSESGGANTEAFF
TRBV3-1	.	CASSQLANEQYF
TRBV7-8	.	CASSSTSAAGNTDTQYF
TRBV6-5	TRBD2	CASRPGTSLREQYF
TRBV5-1	.	CASKQSTDTQYF
TRBV25-1	TRBD1	CASGISETGPFTDTQYF
TRBV7-9	.	CASSLAAGFYGYTF
TRBV12-3/TRBV12-4	.	CASSLWVEKLFF
TRBV7-8	.	CASSLGGYYNEQFF
TRBV6-5	TRBD2	CASLSGTSGGEYEQYF
TRBV3-1	TRBD1	CASSDRTGRITFYGYTF
TRBV12-3/TRBV12-4	TRBD2	CASAIGTSVDTQYF
TRBV4-3	TRBD1	CASSQDRDSTNYGYTF
TRBV19	.	CAMRGDEQYF
TRBV7-2	.	CASSLVGTTTNEQFF
TRBV12-3/TRBV12-4	TRBD2	CASSLSSGRETQYF